The 18 T cell receptor beta chains in this list originate from one sample, sequenced in a study of response to subunit inactivated influenza vaccine. One entry per CDR3 protein, called by TCRdb with MiXCR from the RT-PCR reads. The sample holds approximately 730,000 distinct CDR3 sequences, 14% seen once. Sequencing used PBMCs from blood, obtained 14 to 15 days before vaccination. All receptors derive from a man in his forties or fifties who received an inactivated influenza vaccine.

This sequence joins TRBV15 and TRBJ2-7, with D uncertain. From germline, CDR1 is LNHNV and CDR2 YYDKDF (reference sequence). CDR3 length equals 16 residues. Trimming left V 3 bases short and J 3 bases short, with 18 bases between. CDR3 in DNA: TGTGCCACCAGCAGGGAAAGGCCTTCCTGGGGCTACGAGCAGTACTTC. Protein: CATSRERPSWGYEQYF.

V and J are TRBV4-3 and TRBJ1-1; possibly TRBD1 for D (6 bases). Germline V gives CDR1 LGHNA, CDR2 YSLEER. V lost 0 bases, J lost 5 bases, and 10 bases lay in between. The CDR3 length is 14 residues. The CDR3 is CASSQDTGRTEAFF. The DNA for the CDR3 is TGCGCCAGCAGCCAAGATACAGGGAGAACTGAAGCTTTCTTT.

This clonotype was found many times. This sequence joins TRBV7-9 and TRBJ1-1; D gene unclear. V was pared by 1 base and J by 0 bases, with 6 bases between. Germline CDR1 reads SEHNR; CDR2 reads FQNEAQ (reference sequence). The CDR3 spans 14 residues. The CDR3 protein is CASSLEGLNTEAFF. In DNA form, the CDR3 reads TGTGCCAGCAGCTTAGAAGGATTGAACACTGAAGCTTTCTTT.

This clonotype was seen more than once but under ten times. The V and J genes are TRBV28 and TRBJ2-7; possible D gene TRBD1, 5 bases. Trimming left V 4 bases short and J 1 base short, with 14 bases between. CDR1 is MDHEN, CDR2 SYDVKM, per germline. CDR3 length: 15 residues. The CDR3 sequence is CASSSQGFASYEQYF. As DNA, the CDR3 is TGTGCCAGCAGTTCGCAGGGTTTTGCATCCTACGAGCAGTACTTC.

In this sample, this clonotype turned up many times. V is TRBV3-1 and J is TRBJ1-5; D ambiguous. The CDR3 sequence is 15 residues long. From germline, CDR1 is LGHDT and CDR2 YNNKEL (reference sequence). Trimming cost V 1 base and J 0 bases, with 7 bases left between them. The CDR3 here is CASSQGPNSNQPQHF. DNA for the CDR3: TGTGCCAGCAGCCAAGGTCCGAATAGCAATCAGCCCCAGCATTTT.

The chain is built from TRBV6-2 or TRBV6-3 and TRBJ2-7; 7 positions agree with TRBD1. The trim removed 2 bases at V and 6 bases at J, leaving 4 bases unmatched. This CDR3 region has 13 residues. Germline-derived CDR1 and CDR2 are MNHEY and SVGEGT. CDR3: CASSYGTGVEQYF. In nucleotides, the CDR3 is TGTGCCAGCAGTTACGGAACAGGGGTCGAGCAGTACTTC.

The chain uses TRBV4-1 and TRBJ1-1, with D perhaps TRBD1 (5 bases). Germline CDR1 reads MGHRA; CDR2 reads YSYEKL. V lost 6 bases and J lost 1, with 15 bases in between. CDR3 length: 15 residues. The CDR3, as DNA: TGCGCCAGCAGGACTCCCGGGCAGGGGAACACTGAAGCTTTCTTT. Translation gives CASRTPGQGNTEAFF.

This chain connects TRBV20-1 to TRBJ2-7; 8 bases are a match to TRBD2. The V gene's germline CDR1 is DFQATT and CDR2 SNEGSKA (reference sequence). V lost 7 bases, J lost 2 bases, and 7 bases stayed unmatched. CDR3 length: 13 amino acids. The chain's CDR3 is CSVAGRDTYEQYF. CDR3 nucleotides: TGCAGTGTCGCCGGGAGGGATACCTACGAGCAGTACTTC.

The chain has TRBV12-3 or TRBV12-4 and TRBJ2-1, with 7 bases fitting TRBD2. Trimming took 2 bases from V and 4 from J; bases not matched to a gene: 5. This CDR3 has 15 amino acids. CDR3 loop: CASSLTGGGYNEQFF. CDR3 DNA sequence: TGTGCCAGCAGTTTAACGGGAGGAGGTTACAATGAGCAGTTCTTC.

The chain recombines TRBV3-1 with TRBJ1-2; D gene unclear. The V gene lost 1 base and the J gene lost 6 bases, with 6 bases spanning the gap. The CDR3 contains 12 residues. Germline V lookup: CDR1 LGHDT, CDR2 YNNKEL (reference sequence). The DNA of the CDR3 is TGTGCCAGCAGCCAAGTTCCTAATGGCTACACCTTC. This gives the protein CASSQVPNGYTF.

The chain uses TRBV24-1 and TRBJ1-5, with D possibly matching TRBD1 (5 bases). CDR1 KGHDR and CDR2 SFDVKD come from the germline V gene. Trimming cost V 4 bases and J 7 bases, with 13 bases left between them. There are 14 residues in the CDR3. The CDR3 DNA reads TGTGCCACCAGTGACCACGACAGAGGGCAGCCCCAGCATTTT. This sequence encodes CATSDHDRGQPQHF.

This clonotype appeared many times. The chain has TRBV20-1 and TRBJ2-7, with D possibly being TRBD1 (6 bases). The V end was cut by 6 bases, the J end by 2 bases, with 14 bases between. This CDR3 is built from 13 residues. Germline assignment: CDR1 DFQATT and CDR2 SNEGSKA (reference sequence). The CDR3 bases are TGCAGTGCAGACCGGCCAGGGGCCTACGAGCAGTACTTC. Protein product: CSADRPGAYEQYF.

This chain joins TRBV11-2 and TRBJ2-7; 7 bases match TRBD2. Germline V CDR1 and CDR2: SGHAT, FQNNGV. V trimming: 5 bases; J trimming: 4 bases; junction bases outside the gene matches: 5. The CDR3 has 13 amino acids. Written as DNA, the CDR3 is TGTGCCAGCAGCCCCGGGGGGTTTTACGAGCAGTACTTC. Encoded protein: CASSPGGFYEQYF.

This clonotype has a handful of counts. V is TRBV6-2 or TRBV6-3 and J is TRBJ2-2; D remains unclear. V was shortened by 2 bases and J by 0 bases, with 16 bases between the two germline ends. The V gene's germline CDR1 is MNHEY and CDR2 SVGEGT. The CDR3 sequence is 18 residues long. CDR3: CASSYVVGLAANTGELFF. The CDR3 DNA sequence: TGTGCCAGCAGTTACGTAGTTGGTTTAGCAGCGAACACCGGGGAGCTGTTTTTT.

The chain uses TRBV15 and TRBJ2-3, with a tentative D call TRBD1 (6 bases). Per germline, CDR1 LNHNV and CDR2 YYDKDF (reference sequence). The CDR3 is 15 residues long. The ends were cut back, 0 bases at V and 6 bases at J, with 13 bases in the middle. The CDR3 here is CATSRDYRDGDTQYF. In DNA form, the CDR3 reads TGTGCCACCAGCAGAGATTACAGGGACGGGGATACGCAGTATTTT.

The chain has TRBV5-1 and TRBJ2-5; 9 bases line up with TRBD1. V trimming: 2 bases; J trimming: 4 bases; junction bases outside the gene matches: 6. This CDR3 has 15 residues. Germline values: CDR1 SGHRS, CDR2 YFSETQ. The CDR3 DNA follows: TGCGCCAGCAGCTTTGCAACAGGGGGCGCAGAGACCCAGTACTTC. Its translation: CASSFATGGAETQYF.

V is TRBV18 and J is TRBJ1-6; unclear D gene. The CDR3 runs to 20 residues. Germline values: CDR1 KGHSH, CDR2 LQKENI. Trimming shortened V by 3 bases and J by 3 bases, and 24 bases separated the two germline ends. The CDR3 region has the DNA TGTGCCAGCTCACCGATAGACCAGACGGCTTCCCCGGGCTATAATTCACCCCTCCACTTT. Its translation is CASSPIDQTASPGYNSPLHF.

This clonotype was picked up a small number of times. The V gene is TRBV6-1, the J gene TRBJ1-1; weak D call: TRBD1 (6 bases). Germline lookup yields CDR1 MNHNS and CDR2 SASEGT. V dropped 7 bases and J dropped 0 bases, with 18 bases sitting between them. The CDR3 is 16 residues long. The CDR3 loop is CASIQRRTAMNTEAFF. CDR3 nucleotide sequence: TGTGCCAGCATCCAGAGGCGGACAGCTATGAACACTGAAGCTTTCTTT.